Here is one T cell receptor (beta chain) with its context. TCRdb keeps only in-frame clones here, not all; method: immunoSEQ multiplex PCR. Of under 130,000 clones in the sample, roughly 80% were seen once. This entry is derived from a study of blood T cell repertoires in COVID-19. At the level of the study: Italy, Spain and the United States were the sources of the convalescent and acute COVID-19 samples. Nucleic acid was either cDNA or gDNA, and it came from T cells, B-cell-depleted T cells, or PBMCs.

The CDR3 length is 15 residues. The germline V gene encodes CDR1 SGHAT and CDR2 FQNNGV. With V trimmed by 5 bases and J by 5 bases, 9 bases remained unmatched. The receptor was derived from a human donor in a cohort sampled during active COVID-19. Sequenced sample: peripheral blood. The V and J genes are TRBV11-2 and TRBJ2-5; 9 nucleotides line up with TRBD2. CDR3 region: CASSVAGGSRETQYF. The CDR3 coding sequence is TGTGCCAGCAGCGTGGCGGGAGGGAGCAGGGAGACCCAGTACTTC.